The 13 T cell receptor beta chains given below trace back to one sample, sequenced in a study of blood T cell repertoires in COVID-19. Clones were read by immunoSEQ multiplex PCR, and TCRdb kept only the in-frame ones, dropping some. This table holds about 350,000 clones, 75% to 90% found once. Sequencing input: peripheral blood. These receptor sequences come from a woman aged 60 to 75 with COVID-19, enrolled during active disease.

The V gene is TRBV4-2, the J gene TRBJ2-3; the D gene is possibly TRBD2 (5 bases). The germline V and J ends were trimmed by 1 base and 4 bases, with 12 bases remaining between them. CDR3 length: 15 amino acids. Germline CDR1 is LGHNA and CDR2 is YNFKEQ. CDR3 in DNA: TGTGCCAGCAGCCAAGGGGAGAGCGCCCCAGATACGCAGTATTTT. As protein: CASSQGESAPDTQYF.

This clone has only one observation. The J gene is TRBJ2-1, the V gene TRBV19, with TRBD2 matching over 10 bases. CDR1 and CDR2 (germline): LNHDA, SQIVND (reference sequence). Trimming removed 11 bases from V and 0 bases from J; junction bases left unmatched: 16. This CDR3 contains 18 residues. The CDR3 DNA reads TGTGCCTCTAGCGGGGGAATATTCTCGTCTAGCTCCTACAATGAGCAGTTCTTC. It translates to CASSGGIFSSSSYNEQFF. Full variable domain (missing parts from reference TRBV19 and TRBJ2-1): DGGITQSPKYLFRKEGQNVTLSCEQNLNHDAMYWYRQDPGQGLRLIYYSQIVNDFQKGDIAEGYSVSREKKESFPLTVTSAQKNPTAFYLCASSGGIFSSSSYNEQFFGPGTRLTVL.

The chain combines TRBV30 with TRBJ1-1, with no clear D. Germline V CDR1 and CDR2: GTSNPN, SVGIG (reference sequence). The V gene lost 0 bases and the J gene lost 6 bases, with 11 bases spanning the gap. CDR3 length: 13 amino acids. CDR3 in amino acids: CAWSVSRFAEAFF. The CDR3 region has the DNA TGTGCCTGGAGTGTAAGTCGGTTCGCTGAAGCTTTCTTT. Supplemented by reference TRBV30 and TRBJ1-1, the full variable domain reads SQTIHQWPATLVQPVGSPLSLECTVEGTSNPNLYWYRQAAGRGLQLLFYSVGIGQISSEVPQNLSASRPQDRQFILSSKKLLLSDSGFYLCAWSVSRFAEAFFGQGTRLTVV.

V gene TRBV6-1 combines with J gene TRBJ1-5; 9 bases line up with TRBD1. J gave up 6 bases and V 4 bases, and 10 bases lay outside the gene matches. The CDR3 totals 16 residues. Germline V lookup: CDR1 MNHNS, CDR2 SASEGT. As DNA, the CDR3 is TGTGCCAGCAGTGCAAACTCGGGACAGGGCGGTCAGCCCCAGCATTTT. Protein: CASSANSGQGGQPQHF.

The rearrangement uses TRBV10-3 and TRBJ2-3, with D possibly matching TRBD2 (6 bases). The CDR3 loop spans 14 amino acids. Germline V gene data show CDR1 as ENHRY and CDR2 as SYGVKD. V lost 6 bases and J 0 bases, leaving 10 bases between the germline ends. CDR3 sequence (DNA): TGTGCCATCAGGTATAGCGGTAGCACAGATACGCAGTATTTT. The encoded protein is CAIRYSGSTDTQYF.

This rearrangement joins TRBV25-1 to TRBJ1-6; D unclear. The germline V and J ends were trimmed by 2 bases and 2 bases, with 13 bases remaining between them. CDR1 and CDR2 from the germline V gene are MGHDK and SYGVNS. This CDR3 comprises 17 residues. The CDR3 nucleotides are TGTGCCAGCAGTGAAGGCGCAGCCCAGGCCTATAATTCACCCCTCCACTTT. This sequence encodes CASSEGAAQAYNSPLHF.

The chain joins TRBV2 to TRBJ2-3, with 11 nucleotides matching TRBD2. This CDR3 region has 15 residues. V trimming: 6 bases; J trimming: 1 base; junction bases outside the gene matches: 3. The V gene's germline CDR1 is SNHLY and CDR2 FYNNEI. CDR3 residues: CASRVLAGGTDTQYF. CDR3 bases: TGTGCCAGCAGGGTACTAGCGGGGGGCACAGATACGCAGTATTTT. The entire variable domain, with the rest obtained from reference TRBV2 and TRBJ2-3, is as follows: EPEVTQTPSHQVTQMGQEVILRCVPISNHLYFYWYRQILGQKVEFLVSFYNNEISEKSEIFDDQFSVERPDGSNFTLKIRSTKLEDSAMYFCASRVLAGGTDTQYFGPGTRLTVL.

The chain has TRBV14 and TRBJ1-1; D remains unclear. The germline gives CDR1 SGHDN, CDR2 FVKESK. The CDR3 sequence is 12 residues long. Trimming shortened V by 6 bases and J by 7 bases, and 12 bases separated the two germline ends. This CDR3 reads CASSRLRGEAFF. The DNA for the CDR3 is TGTGCCAGCAGTCGATTGCGGGGTGAAGCTTTCTTT.

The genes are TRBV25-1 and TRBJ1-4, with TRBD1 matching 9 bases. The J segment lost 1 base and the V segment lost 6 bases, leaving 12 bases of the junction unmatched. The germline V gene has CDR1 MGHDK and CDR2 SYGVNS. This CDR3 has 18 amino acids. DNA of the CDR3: TGTGCCAGCAGCGACTGGACAGGGGAGGTGAGAACTAATGAAAAACTGTTTTTT. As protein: CASSDWTGEVRTNEKLFF.

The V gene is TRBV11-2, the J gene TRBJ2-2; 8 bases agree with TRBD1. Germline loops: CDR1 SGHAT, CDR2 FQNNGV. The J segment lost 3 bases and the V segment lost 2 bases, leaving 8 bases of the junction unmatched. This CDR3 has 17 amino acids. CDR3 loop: CASSLPTGGRYTGELFF. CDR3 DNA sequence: TGTGCCAGCAGCTTACCCACAGGGGGGCGCTACACCGGGGAGCTGTTTTTT.

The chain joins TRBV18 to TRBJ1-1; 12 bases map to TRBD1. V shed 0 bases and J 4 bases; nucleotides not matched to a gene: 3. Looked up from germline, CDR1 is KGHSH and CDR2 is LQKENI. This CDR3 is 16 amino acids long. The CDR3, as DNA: TGTGCCAGCTCACCACCGGGACAGGGGGCGTTCACTGAAGCTTTCTTT. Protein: CASSPPGQGAFTEAFF.

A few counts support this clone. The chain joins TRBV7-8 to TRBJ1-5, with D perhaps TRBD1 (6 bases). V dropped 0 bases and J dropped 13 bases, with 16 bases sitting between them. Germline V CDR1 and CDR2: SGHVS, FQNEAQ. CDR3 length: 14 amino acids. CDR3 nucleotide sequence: TGTGCCAGCAGCTTAGCGCGGGGGCCTAGGGGTCAGCATTTT. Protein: CASSLARGPRGQHF.

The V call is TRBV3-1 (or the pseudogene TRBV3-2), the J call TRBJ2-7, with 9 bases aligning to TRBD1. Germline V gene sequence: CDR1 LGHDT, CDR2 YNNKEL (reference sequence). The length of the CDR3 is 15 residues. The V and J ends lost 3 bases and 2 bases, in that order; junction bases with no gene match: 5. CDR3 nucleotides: TGTGCCAGCAGCCAGGGGACAGGGAGTCCCTACGAGCAGTACTTC. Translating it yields CASSQGTGSPYEQYF.